This T cell receptor beta chain was identified in a study of blood T cell repertoires in COVID-19. Background on the study: Material from acute and convalescent COVID-19 was sourced from the United States, Italy and Spain.

The germline V and J ends were trimmed by 2 bases and 4 bases, with 14 bases remaining between them. This CDR3 region has 15 residues. Germline V lookup: CDR1 LNHDA, CDR2 SQIVND (reference sequence). Original processing notes: By means of reference gene primer amplification, nucleated cell counts were estimated. Assay used: immunoSEQ multiplex PCR; TCRdb lists only in-frame clones, some missing. The D gene and trimming were derived from the DNA, and the V and J assignments and clone size from that table. Of 55,000 to 80,000 clones in the sample, 70% to 90% are singletons; the top ten hold over 25%. This receptor was taken from a man aged 50 to 60 with acute or convalescent COVID-19. Sequenced: peripheral blood. The chain recombines TRBV19 with TRBJ2-5; weak D call: TRBD1 (5 bases). CDR3 nucleotide sequence: TGTGCCAGTAGTATAACTCCCACTGGGGCAGAGACCCAGTACTTC. Translation gives CASSITPTGAETQYF.